Shown below are 3 T cell receptor beta chains from a single sample sequenced in a study of blood T cell repertoires in COVID-19. Some clones are missing from TCRdb's copy, which holds only in-frame ones; the method was immunoSEQ multiplex PCR. This sample carries 21,000 or so clones, 80% to 90% of them seen once, and the ten largest clones take about 19%. Source material: peripheral blood. The receptors come from a man between 65 and 79 years old with active COVID-19.

The rearrangement links TRBV27 to TRBJ1-2; 7 bases map to TRBD1. This CDR3 region has 16 residues. Trimming at V came to 5 bases and at J to 6 bases, leaving 15 bases not matched to a gene. CDR1 MNHEY and CDR2 SMNVEV come from the germline V gene (reference sequence). The CDR3 region is CASSGGWGQNIDGYTF. CDR3 nucleotides: TGTGCCAGCAGTGGGGGGTGGGGACAGAATATCGATGGCTACACCTTC.

J is TRBJ2-3 and V is TRBV19; 7 nucleotides match TRBD1. The CDR3 has 14 residues. J lost 4 bases, V lost 10 bases, and 11 bases had no gene match. Germline V gene data show CDR1 as LNHDA and CDR2 as SQIVND (reference sequence). The DNA for the CDR3 is TGTGCCACCCGACAGGGCGCCATGGCAGATACGCAGTATTTT. Protein product: CATRQGAMADTQYF.

This chain uses TRBV27 with TRBJ2-2, with D tentatively TRBD2 (5 bases). In germline, CDR1 is MNHEY, CDR2 SMNVEV (reference sequence). The CDR3 contains 15 residues. Trimming took 2 bases from V and 2 from J, leaving 9 bases between them. The CDR3 loop is CASSLAASNTGELFF. The CDR3 nucleotides are TGTGCCAGCAGTTTAGCGGCTAGCAACACCGGGGAGCTGTTTTTT.